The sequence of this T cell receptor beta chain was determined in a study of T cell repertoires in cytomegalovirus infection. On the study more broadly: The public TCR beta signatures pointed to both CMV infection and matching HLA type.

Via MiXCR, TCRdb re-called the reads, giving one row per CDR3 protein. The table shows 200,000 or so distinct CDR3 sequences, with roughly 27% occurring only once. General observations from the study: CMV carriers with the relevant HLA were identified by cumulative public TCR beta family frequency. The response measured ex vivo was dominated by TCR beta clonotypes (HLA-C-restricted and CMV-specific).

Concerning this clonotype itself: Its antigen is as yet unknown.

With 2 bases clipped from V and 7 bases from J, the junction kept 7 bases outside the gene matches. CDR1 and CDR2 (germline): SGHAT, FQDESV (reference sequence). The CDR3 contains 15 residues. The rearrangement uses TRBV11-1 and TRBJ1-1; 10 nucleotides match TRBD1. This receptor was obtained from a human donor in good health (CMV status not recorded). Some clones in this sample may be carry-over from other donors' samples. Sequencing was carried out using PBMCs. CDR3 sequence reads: CASSLFGTGDNEAFF. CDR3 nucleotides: TGTGCCAGCAGCTTATTTGGGACAGGGGATAATGAAGCTTTCTTT.